This T cell receptor beta chain was captured in a study of CD8 T cells in Susac syndrome. Study results and caveats: The TCR sequencing and HLA analysis in the study involved a relatively small number of individuals, as the study acknowledged.

The individuals used as controls were healthy donors who had been matched for both age and sex. Negative isolation yielded CD8+ and CD4+ T cells; FACS enriched TEMRA cells. An input of about 0.5 to 1 ug of RNA was subjected to reverse transcription using random hexamers. The amplification used immunoSEQ multiplex PCR on TCR beta CDR3; it spanned 54 Vbeta and 13 Jbeta. TCRdb redid the calling of the immunoSEQ multiplex PCR reads with MiXCR, one entry per CDR3 protein. The sample has 100,000 or so distinct CDR3 sequences; approximately 90% are singletons. The CDR3 contains 15 residues. In germline, CDR1 is MRHNA, CDR2 SNTAGT. The germline V and J ends were trimmed by 3 bases and 1 base, with 10 bases remaining between them. As regards this clonotype: Its cognate antigen is unknown.

The sequence was obtained from a human donor in good health. Sequencing was carried out using CD8+ T cells from PBMCs. The chain employs TRBV6-4 and TRBJ2-1, with D perhaps being TRBD1 or TRBD2 (5 bases each). CDR3 sequence (DNA): TGTGCCAGCAGTGAGGGACCAGGGTCCTACAATGAGCAGTTCTTC. It codes for CASSEGPGSYNEQFF.